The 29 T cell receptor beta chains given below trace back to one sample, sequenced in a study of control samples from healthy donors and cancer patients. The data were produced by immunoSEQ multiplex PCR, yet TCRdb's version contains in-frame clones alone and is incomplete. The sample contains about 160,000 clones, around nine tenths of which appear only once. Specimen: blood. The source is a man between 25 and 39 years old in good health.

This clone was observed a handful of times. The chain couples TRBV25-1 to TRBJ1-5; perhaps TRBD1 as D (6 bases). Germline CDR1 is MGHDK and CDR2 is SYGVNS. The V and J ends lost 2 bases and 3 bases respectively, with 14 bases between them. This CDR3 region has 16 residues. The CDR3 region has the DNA TGTGCCAGCAGTGAAAAAGGGGGGTTGAACAATCAGCCCCAGCATTTT. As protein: CASSEKGGLNNQPQHF. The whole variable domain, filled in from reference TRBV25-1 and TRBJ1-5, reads EADIYQTPRYLVIGTGKKITLECSQTMGHDKMYWYQQDPGMELHLIHYSYGVNSTEKGDLSSESTVSRIRTEHFPLTLESARPSHTSQYLCASSEKGGLNNQPQHFGDGTRLSIL.

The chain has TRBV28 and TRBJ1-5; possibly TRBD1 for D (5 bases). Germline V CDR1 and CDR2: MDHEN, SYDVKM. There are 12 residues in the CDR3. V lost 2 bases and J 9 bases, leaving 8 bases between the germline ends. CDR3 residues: CASSLGARPQHF. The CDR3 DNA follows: TGTGCCAGCAGTTTAGGGGCGCGGCCCCAGCATTTT.

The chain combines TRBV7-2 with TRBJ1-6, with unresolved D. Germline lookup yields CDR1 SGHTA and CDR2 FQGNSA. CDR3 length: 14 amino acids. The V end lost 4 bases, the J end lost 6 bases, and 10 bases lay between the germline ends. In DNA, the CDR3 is TGTGCCAGCAGCTCCTCCCTCACTAATTCACCCCTCCACTTT. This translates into CASSSSLTNSPLHF.

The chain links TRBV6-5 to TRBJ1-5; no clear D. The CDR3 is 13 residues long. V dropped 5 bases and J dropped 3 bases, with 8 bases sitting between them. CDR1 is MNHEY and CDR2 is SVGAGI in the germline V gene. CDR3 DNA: TGTGCCAGCAGTCCCGGGGACAATCAGCCCCAGCATTTT. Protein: CASSPGDNQPQHF.

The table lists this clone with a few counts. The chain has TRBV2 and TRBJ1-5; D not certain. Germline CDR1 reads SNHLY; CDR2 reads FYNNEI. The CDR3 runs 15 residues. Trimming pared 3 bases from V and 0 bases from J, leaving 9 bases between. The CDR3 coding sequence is TGTGCCAGCAGTGAGCTGAAGAATAGCAATCAGCCCCAGCATTTT. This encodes CASSELKNSNQPQHF.

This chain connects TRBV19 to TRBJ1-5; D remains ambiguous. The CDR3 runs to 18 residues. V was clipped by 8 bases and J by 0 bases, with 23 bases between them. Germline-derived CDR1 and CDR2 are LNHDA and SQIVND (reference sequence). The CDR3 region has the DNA TGTGCCAGTCGCCAACCGGGTCGAGAATATTATAGCAATCAGCCCCAGCATTTT. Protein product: CASRQPGREYYSNQPQHF.

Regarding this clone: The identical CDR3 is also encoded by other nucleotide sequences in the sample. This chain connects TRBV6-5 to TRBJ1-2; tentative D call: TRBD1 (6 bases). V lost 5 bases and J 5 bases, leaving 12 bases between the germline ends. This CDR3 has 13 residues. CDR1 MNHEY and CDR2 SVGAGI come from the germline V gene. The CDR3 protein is CASSTGTNYGYTF. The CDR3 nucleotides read TGTGCCAGCAGTACAGGGACAAATTATGGCTACACCTTC.

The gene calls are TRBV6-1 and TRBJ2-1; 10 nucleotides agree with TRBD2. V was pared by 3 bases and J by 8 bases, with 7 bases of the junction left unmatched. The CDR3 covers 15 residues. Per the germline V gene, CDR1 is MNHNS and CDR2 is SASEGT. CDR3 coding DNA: TGTGCCAGCAGTGAGGGGGCTAGCGGGAGCTATGAGCAGTTCTTC. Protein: CASSEGASGSYEQFF.

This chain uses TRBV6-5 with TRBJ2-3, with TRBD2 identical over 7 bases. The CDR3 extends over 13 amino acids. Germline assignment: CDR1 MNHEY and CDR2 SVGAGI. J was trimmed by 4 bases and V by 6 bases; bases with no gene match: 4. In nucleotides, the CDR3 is TGTGCCAGCAGAAGCGGGAATGCAGATACGCAGTATTTT. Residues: CASRSGNADTQYF.

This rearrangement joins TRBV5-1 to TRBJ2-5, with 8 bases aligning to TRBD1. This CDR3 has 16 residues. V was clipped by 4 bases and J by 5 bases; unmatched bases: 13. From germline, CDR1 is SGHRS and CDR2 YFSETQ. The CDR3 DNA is TGCGCCAGCAGCCCTGGGACAGGAACGATTCTGGAGACCCAGTACTTC. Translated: CASSPGTGTILETQYF.

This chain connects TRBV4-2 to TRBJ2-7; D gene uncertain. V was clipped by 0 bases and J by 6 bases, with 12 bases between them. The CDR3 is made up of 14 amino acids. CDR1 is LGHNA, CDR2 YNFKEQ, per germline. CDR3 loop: CASSQDRVGGEQYF. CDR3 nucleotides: TGTGCCAGCAGCCAAGACCGCGTTGGTGGCGAGCAGTACTTC.

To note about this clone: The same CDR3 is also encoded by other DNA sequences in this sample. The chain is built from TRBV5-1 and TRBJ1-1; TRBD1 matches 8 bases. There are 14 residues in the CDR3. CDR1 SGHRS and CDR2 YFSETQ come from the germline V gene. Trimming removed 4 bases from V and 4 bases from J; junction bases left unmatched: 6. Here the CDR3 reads CASSAGQGGTEAFF. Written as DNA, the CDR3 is TGCGCCAGCAGCGCCGGACAGGGAGGCACTGAAGCTTTCTTT.

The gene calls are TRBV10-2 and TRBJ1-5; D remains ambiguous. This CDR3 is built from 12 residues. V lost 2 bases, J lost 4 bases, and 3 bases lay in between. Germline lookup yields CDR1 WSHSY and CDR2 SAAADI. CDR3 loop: CASSEGNQPQHF. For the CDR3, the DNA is TGCGCCAGCAGTGAGGGAAATCAGCCCCAGCATTTT.

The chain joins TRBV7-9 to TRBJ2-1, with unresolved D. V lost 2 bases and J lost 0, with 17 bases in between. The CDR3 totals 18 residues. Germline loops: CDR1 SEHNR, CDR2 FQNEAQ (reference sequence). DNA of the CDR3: TGTGCCAGCAGCTTACCGACGACGGGCAAGGACTCCTACAATGAGCAGTTCTTC. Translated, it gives CASSLPTTGKDSYNEQFF.

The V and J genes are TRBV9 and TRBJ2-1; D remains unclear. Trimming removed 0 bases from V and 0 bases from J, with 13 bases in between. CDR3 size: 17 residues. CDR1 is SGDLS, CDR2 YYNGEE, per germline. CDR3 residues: CASSVGGSLSSYNEQFF. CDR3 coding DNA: TGTGCCAGCAGCGTAGGTGGCAGCCTCAGCTCCTACAATGAGCAGTTCTTC.

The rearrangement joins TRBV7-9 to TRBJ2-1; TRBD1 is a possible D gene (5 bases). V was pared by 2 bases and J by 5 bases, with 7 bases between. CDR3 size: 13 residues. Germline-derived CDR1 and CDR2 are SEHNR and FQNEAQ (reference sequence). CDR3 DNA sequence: TGTGCCAGCAGCTTATTCAGGGACAATGAGCAGTTCTTC. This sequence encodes CASSLFRDNEQFF.

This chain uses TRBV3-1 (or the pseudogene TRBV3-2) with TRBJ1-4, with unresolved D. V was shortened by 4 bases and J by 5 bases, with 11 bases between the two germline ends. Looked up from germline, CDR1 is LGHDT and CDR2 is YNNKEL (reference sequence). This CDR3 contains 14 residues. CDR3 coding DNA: TGTGCCAGCAGCCCGTCGGCTATAAATGAAAAACTGTTTTTT. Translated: CASSPSAINEKLFF.

The DNA of the CDR3 is TGTGCCAGCAGCCAAGAAAGGACAGGTCACACTAATGAAAAACTGTTTTTT. This encodes CASSQERTGHTNEKLFF. The genes are TRBV3-1 (or the pseudogene TRBV3-2) and TRBJ1-4; 7 nucleotides match TRBD1. The V gene's germline CDR1 is LGHDT and CDR2 YNNKEL (reference sequence). The trim removed 0 bases at V and 2 bases at J, leaving 6 bases unmatched. The CDR3 is made up of 17 amino acids.

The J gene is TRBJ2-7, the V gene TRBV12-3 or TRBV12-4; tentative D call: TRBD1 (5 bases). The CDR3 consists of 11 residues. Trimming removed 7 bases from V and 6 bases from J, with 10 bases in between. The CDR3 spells CASTQDIEQYF. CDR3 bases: TGTGCCAGCACCCAGGACATCGAGCAGTACTTC.

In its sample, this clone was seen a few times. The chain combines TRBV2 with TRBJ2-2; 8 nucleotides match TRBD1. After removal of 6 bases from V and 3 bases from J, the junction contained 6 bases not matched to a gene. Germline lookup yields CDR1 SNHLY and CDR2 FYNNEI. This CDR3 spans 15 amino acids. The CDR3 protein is CASSPDRGDTGELFF. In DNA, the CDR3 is TGTGCCAGCAGCCCAGACAGGGGCGACACCGGGGAGCTGTTTTTT.

In DNA form, the CDR3 reads TGTGCCAGCAGTGTTACAGGGGACGCCTCTGGAAACACCATATATTTT. It codes for CASSVTGDASGNTIYF. The chain is built from TRBV28 and TRBJ1-3; 7 nucleotides match TRBD1. The CDR3 has 16 amino acids. In germline, CDR1 is MDHEN, CDR2 SYDVKM. Germline trimming cut 5 bases from V and 0 bases from J; bases unmatched to any gene: 7. Using reference TRBV28 and TRBJ1-3 for the parts outside the CDR3, the full variable domain is DVKVTQSSRYLVKRTGEKVFLECVQDMDHENMFWYRQDPGLGLRLIYFSYDVKMKEKGDIPEGYSVSREKKERFSLILESASTNQTSMYLCASSVTGDASGNTIYFGEGSWLTVV.

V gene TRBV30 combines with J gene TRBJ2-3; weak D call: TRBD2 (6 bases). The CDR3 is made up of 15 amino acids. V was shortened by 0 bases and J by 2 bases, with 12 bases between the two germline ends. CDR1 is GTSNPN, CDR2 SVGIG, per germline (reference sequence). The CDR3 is CAWSVLASVTDTQYF. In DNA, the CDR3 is TGTGCCTGGAGTGTACTAGCCTCAGTCACAGATACGCAGTATTTT.

The CDR3 reads CASSLPRANTEAFF. The CDR3 bases are TGTGCCAGCAGCTTACCTCGGGCGAACACTGAAGCTTTCTTT. V gene TRBV5-4 combines with J gene TRBJ1-1, with unresolved D. CDR3 size: 14 residues. The germline V gene encodes CDR1 SGHNT and CDR2 YYREEE (reference sequence). V was cut by 2 bases and J by 1 base, with 9 bases left in between.

The CDR3 is CAINQGAIPGANVLTF. The CDR3 DNA follows: TGTGCCATCAACCAGGGGGCGATCCCTGGGGCCAACGTCCTGACTTTC. V and J are TRBV10-3 and TRBJ2-6; 8 bases agree with TRBD1. Germline CDR1 is ENHRY and CDR2 is SYGVKD. The CDR3 length is 16 residues. The J segment lost 2 bases and the V segment lost 7 bases, leaving 7 bases of the junction unmatched.

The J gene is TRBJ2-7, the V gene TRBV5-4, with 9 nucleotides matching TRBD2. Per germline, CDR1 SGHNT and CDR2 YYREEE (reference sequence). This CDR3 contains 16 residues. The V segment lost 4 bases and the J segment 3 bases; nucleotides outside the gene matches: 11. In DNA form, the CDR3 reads TGTGCCAGCAGCCCGTGGTCGACTAGCGGTCTCTACGAGCAGTACTTC. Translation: CASSPWSTSGLYEQYF.

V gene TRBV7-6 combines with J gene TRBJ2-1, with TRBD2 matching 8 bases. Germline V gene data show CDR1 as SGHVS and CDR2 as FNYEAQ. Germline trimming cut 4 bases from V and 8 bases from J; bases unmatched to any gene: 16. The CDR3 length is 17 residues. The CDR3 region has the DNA TGTGCCAGCAGCTCCTACGACCGGGGGGGTCAGCGTGATGAGCAGTTCTTC. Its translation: CASSSYDRGGQRDEQFF.

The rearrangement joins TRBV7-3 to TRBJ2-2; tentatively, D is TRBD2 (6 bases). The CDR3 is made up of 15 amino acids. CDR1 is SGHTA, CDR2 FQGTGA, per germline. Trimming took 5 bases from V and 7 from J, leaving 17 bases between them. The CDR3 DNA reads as TGTGCCAGCAGCCCCACCGGGACTGTAAGCGGGGAGCTGTTTTTT. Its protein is CASSPTGTVSGELFF.

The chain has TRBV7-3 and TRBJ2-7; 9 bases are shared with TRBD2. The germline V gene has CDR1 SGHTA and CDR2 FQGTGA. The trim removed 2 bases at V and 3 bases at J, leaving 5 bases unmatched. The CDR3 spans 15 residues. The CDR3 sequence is CASSLAGGPVYEQYF. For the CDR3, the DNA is TGTGCCAGCAGCTTAGCGGGAGGGCCAGTCTACGAGCAGTACTTC. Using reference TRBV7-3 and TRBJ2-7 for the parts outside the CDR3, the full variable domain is GAGVSQTPSNKVTEKGKYVELRCDPISGHTALYWYRQSLGQGPEFLIYFQGTGAADDSGLPNDRFFAVRPEGSVSTLKIQRTERGDSAVYLCASSLAGGPVYEQYFGPGTRLTVT.

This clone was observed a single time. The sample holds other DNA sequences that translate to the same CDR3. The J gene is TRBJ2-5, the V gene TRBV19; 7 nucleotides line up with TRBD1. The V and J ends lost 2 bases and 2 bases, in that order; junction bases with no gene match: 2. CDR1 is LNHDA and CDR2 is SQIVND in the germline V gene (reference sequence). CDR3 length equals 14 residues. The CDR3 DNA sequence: TGTGCCAGTAGTATAAGCAGGGGGCAAGAGACCCAGTACTTC. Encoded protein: CASSISRGQETQYF.